This T cell receptor beta chain was found in a study of cytomegalovirus exposure and HLA in healthy donors. The V segment lost 5 bases and the J segment 5 bases; nucleotides outside the gene matches: 9. The CDR3 totals 16 residues. Germline V gene sequence: CDR1 SGHTA, CDR2 FQGNSA. Using immunoSEQ multiplex PCR, the repertoire was profiled, and TCRdb retains in-frame clones only, with some absent. The table lists 160,000 or so clones, roughly 91% of them singletons. The V gene is TRBV7-2, the J gene TRBJ2-1, with TRBD2 matching over 10 bases. Sequencing was performed on PBMCs. The receptor was isolated from a young man in good health and CMV-seronegative. The CDR3 region has the DNA TGTGCCAGCAGCGAACGCGGGACTAGCGTGAACAATGAGCAGTTCTTC. The encoded protein is CASSERGTSVNNEQFF.